Presented here are 6 T cell receptor beta chains from one specimen sequenced in a study of naive and memory T cell subsets. These receptors have no known antigen. General study points: Naive repertoires, especially CD8, held a few larger clonotypes, possibly memory cells re-expressing CD45RA.

Both TRBC1 and TRBC2 were covered by a beta constant-region primer of two equimolar oligonucleotides. Ligated cDNA was amplified by four rounds of PCR with nested alpha and beta constant-region primers and SP2. TCRdb re-derived calls from the UMI-ligation and nested PCR reads in MiXCR, one entry per CDR3 protein. Of about 90,000 distinct CDR3 sequences listed, approximately 10% are singletons. Sequenced material: naive CD4+ T cells from blood. The receptors here all came from a human donor in good health.

The rearrangement joins TRBV30 to TRBJ1-6, with a tentative D call TRBD1 (6 bases). CDR1 and CDR2 (germline): GTSNPN, SVGIG (reference sequence). The length of the CDR3 is 13 residues. V dropped 4 bases and J dropped 7 bases, with 11 bases sitting between them. In nucleotides, the CDR3 is TGTGCCTGGACTAGGACAGTAAATTCACCCCTCCACTTT. Its translation: CAWTRTVNSPLHF.

This chain joins TRBV7-2 and TRBJ2-4; 8 nucleotides match TRBD2. CDR3 length: 17 amino acids. The germline CDR1 and CDR2 sequences are SGHTA and FQGNSA. Losses at the gene ends were 1 base for V and 0 bases for J; bases not matched to a gene: 5. In nucleotides, the CDR3 is TGTGCCAGCAGCTTAGGCGGGGGGAGTGTAGCCAAAAACATTCAGTACTTC. It codes for CASSLGGGSVAKNIQYF.

This clonotype was counted a few times. The rearrangement uses TRBV3-1 and TRBJ1-2; D is unclear. CDR1 and CDR2 (germline): LGHDT, YNNKEL (reference sequence). The CDR3 runs 12 residues. V was cut by 2 bases and J by 7 bases, with 8 bases left in between. CDR3 region: CASSQLLGGYTF. CDR3 DNA sequence: TGTGCCAGCAGCCAATTGTTAGGTGGCTACACCTTC. Full variable domain (missing parts from reference TRBV3-1 and TRBJ1-2): DTAVSQTPKYLVTQMGNDKSIKCEQNLGHDTMYWYKQDSKKFLKIMFSYNNKELIINETVPNRFSPKSPDKAHLNLHINSLELGDSAVYFCASSQLLGGYTFGSGTRLTVV.

This clonotype was observed a handful of times. The J gene is TRBJ2-1, the V gene TRBV5-1, with D perhaps matching TRBD2 (6 bases). V shed 4 bases and J shed 6 bases, with 14 bases lying between them. This CDR3 is built from 14 residues. In germline, CDR1 is SGHRS, CDR2 YFSETQ. CDR3 coding DNA: TGCGCCAGCAGCCCCGCGGGCGGGGCCAATGAGCAGTTCTTC. Translating it yields CASSPAGGANEQFF.

The V and J genes are TRBV4-2 and TRBJ2-3; tentatively, D is TRBD1 (7 bases). The CDR3 is 14 residues long. Germline loops: CDR1 LGHNA, CDR2 YNFKEQ. Trimming stripped 3 bases from V and 5 bases from J, with 12 bases between. The DNA for the CDR3 is TGTGCCAGCAGCCAGGCCCAGGGGGGAGATACGCAGTATTTT. Translating gives CASSQAQGGDTQYF.

There are many counts of this clonotype. The gene calls are TRBV15 and TRBJ1-2; D unresolved. V was trimmed by 0 bases and J by 0 bases, leaving 8 bases between them. CDR1 is LNHNV and CDR2 is YYDKDF in the germline V gene (reference sequence). CDR3 length: 15 residues. CDR3 sequence (DNA): TGTGCCACCAGCAGAGAGCGGAACTCTAACTATGGCTACACCTTC. It translates to CATSRERNSNYGYTF. The entire variable domain, with the rest obtained from reference TRBV15 and TRBJ1-2, is as follows: DAMVIQNPRYQVTQFGKPVTLSCSQTLNHNVMYWYQQKSSQAPKLLFHYYDKDFNNEADTPDNFQSRRPNTSFCFLDIRSPGLGDTAMYLCATSRERNSNYGYTFGSGTRLTVV.